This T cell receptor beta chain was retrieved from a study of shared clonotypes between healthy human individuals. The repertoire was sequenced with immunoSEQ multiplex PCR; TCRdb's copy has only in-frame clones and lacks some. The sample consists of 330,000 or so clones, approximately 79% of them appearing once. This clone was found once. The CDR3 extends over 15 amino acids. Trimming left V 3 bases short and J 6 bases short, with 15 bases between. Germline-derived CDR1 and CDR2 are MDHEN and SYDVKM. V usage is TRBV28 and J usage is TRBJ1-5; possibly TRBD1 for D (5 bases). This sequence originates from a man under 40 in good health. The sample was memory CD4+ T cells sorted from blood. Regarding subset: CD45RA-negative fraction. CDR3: CASSLGQGYRQPQHF. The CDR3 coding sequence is TGTGCCAGCAGTTTGGGGCAGGGTTACCGTCAGCCCCAGCATTTT.